Listed below are T cell receptor beta chains from one sample, sequenced in a study of cytomegalovirus exposure and HLA in healthy donors. Data came from immunoSEQ multiplex PCR; TCRdb stores just in-frame clones and leaves some out. Its clone listing holds approximately 150,000 clones. Sequencing was carried out using PBMCs. The origin of the receptors is a woman between 18 and 29 years old in good health and CMV-seronegative. The CDR3 runs from the conserved cysteine through the conserved F or W. D genes are given only for firm matches.

V	D	J	DNA	CDR3
TRBV13	NA	TRBJ2-4	TGTGCCAGCAGCTCGAGGGGGTCGGCCAAAAACATTCAGTACTTC	CASSSRGSAKNIQYF
TRBV29-1	NA	TRBJ2-3	TGCAGCGTTGAGACTAGTGAGGGCACAGATACGCAGTATTTT	CSVETSEGTDTQYF
TRBV6-1	NA	TRBJ2-5	TGTGCCAGCACAATAGGGGATTACCAAGAGACCCAGTACTTC	CASTIGDYQETQYF
TRBV27	TRBD2	TRBJ2-1	TGTGCCAGCAGTTTTTCGGGACTAGCGGGAGTGCATGAGCAGTTCTTC	CASSFSGLAGVHEQFF
TRBV7-9	NA	TRBJ2-3	TGTGCCAGCGGGAGGGGGAGGGCCGCGGATACGCAGTATTTT	CASGRGRAADTQYF
TRBV9	NA	TRBJ2-4	TGTGCCAGCAGCGTAGATCTCGCCAAAAACATTCAGTACTTC	CASSVDLAKNIQYF
TRBV27	NA	TRBJ1-2	TGTGCCAGCAGCCCACTTCCCGCTAACTATGGCTACACCTTC	CASSPLPANYGYTF
TRBV7-9	NA	TRBJ2-7	TGTGCCAGCAGCTTTTTCGGAACGGGCGAGCAGTACTTC	CASSFFGTGEQYF
TRBV4-2	NA	TRBJ2-3	TGTGCCAGCAGCCAAGCTCCTAGCAGGACAGATACGCAGTATTTT	CASSQAPSRTDTQYF
TRBV7-3	NA	TRBJ1-2	TGTGCCAGCAGCTTTGGGGGAGGTTCGGACTATGGCTACACCTTC	CASSFGGGSDYGYTF
TRBV10-3	TRBD2	TRBJ2-1	TGTGCCATCAGCATAGGGACCGGGGGGTACAATGAGCAGTTCTTC	CAISIGTGGYNEQFF
TRBV5-4	TRBD1	TRBJ1-2	TGTGCCAGCAAGATCGCCGACAGGGGTCAGGGCTACACCTTC	CASKIADRGQGYTF
TRBV6-6	TRBD1	TRBJ2-2	TGTGCCAGCAGGACAGGGGGCGGAACCGGGGAGCTGTTTTTT	CASRTGGGTGELFF
TRBV5-1	NA	TRBJ2-5	TGCGCCAGCAGCTTGAGTCCCGGGAGTGGGACCGAGACCCAGTACTTC	CASSLSPGSGTETQYF
TRBV7-9	NA	TRBJ2-1	TGTGCCAGCAGCTTAGACTACGGTGAGCAGTTCTTC	CASSLDYGEQFF
TRBV25-1	NA	TRBJ1-1	TGTGCCAGCAGTGAGGGAGGGAGCATGAACACTGAAGCTTTCTTT	CASSEGGSMNTEAFF
TRBV19	TRBD2	TRBJ2-7	TGTGCCAGTAGTATACCCGGGGGACTAGTGAACGAGCAGTACTTC	CASSIPGGLVNEQYF
TRBV14	NA	TRBJ1-1	TGTGCCAGCAGCCAAGATCCCCAATACACTGAAGCTTTCTTT	CASSQDPQYTEAFF
TRBV6-6	NA	TRBJ2-7	TGTGCCAGCAGACCGGGAGAGACCAACGAGCAGTACTTC	CASRPGETNEQYF
TRBV11-1	NA	TRBJ1-4	TGTGCCAGCAGCTTATTTGAGACAGTTAGGGCAACTAATGAAAAACTGTTTTTT	CASSLFETVRATNEKLFF
TRBV19	NA	TRBJ2-3	TGTGCCAGTAGTCAAAGAGTCGATACGCAGTATTTT	CASSQRVDTQYF
TRBV7-9	NA	TRBJ1-4	TGTGCCACGGGTGGGCTGGAGGGCCAGAAACTGTTTTTT	CATGGLEGQKLFF
TRBV6-5	NA	TRBJ1-5	TGTGCCAGCAGTTCGAGCCACAATCAGCCCCAGCATTTT	CASSSSHNQPQHF
TRBV5-6	NA	TRBJ1-2	TGTGCCAGCAGCTTGGATTTGAGCCGGGGCTACACCTTC	CASSLDLSRGYTF
TRBV10-2	NA	TRBJ2-7	TGCGCCAGCAGCTTCACTCCAGGGTACCACGAGCAGTACTTC	CASSFTPGYHEQYF
TRBV29-1	NA	TRBJ1-2	TGCAGCGTTGGTGACGGGATTCCTTATGGCTACACCTTC	CSVGDGIPYGYTF
TRBV19	TRBD2	TRBJ2-3	TGTGCCAGTAGCAGAGGACTAGCGGCCTATACGCAGTATTTT	CASSRGLAAYTQYF
TRBV9	NA	TRBJ2-5	TGTGCCAGCAGCGGGGGGCACGGGGGAGGGCCGGAGACCCAGTACTTC	CASSGGHGGGPETQYF
TRBV7-3	NA	TRBJ1-1	TGTGCCAGCAGCCCGACAGGTAACACTGAAGCTTTCTTT	CASSPTGNTEAFF
TRBV19	NA	TRBJ1-1	TGTGCCAGTAGTATATTGGGCTTTTCTCGAGCTTTCTTT	CASSILGFSRAFF
TRBV29-1	TRBD2	TRBJ2-3	TGCAGCGTTCTAGCGGGGTCCGGGGGGGGCGATACGCAGTATTTT	CSVLAGSGGGDTQYF